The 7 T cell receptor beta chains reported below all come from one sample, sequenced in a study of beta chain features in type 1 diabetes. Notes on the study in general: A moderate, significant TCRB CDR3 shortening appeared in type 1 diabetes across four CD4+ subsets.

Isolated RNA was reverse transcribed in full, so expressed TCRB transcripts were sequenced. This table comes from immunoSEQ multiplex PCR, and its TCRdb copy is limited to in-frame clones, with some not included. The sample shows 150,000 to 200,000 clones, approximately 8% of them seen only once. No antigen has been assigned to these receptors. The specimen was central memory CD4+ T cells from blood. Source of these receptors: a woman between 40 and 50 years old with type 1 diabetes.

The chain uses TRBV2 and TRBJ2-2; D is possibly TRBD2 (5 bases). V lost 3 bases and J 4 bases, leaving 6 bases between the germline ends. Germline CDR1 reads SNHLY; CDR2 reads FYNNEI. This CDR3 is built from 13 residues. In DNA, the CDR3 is TGTGCCAGCAGTGACGAGGGCACCGGGGAGCTGTTTTTT. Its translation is CASSDEGTGELFF.

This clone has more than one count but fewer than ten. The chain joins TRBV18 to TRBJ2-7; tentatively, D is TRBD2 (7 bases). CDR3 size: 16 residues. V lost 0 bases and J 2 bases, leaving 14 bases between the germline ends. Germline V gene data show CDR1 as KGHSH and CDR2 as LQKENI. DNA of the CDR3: TGTGCCAGCTCACCACCTGTAACCGGGGGGCCCTACGAGCAGTACTTC. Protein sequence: CASSPPVTGGPYEQYF.

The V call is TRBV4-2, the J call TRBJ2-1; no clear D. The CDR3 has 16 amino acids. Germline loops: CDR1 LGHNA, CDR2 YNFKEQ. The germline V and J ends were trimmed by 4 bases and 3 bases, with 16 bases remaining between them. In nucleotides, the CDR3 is TGTGCCAGCAGCCCCAGAGGTCAGCGAGGCTACAATGAGCAGTTCTTC. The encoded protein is CASSPRGQRGYNEQFF.

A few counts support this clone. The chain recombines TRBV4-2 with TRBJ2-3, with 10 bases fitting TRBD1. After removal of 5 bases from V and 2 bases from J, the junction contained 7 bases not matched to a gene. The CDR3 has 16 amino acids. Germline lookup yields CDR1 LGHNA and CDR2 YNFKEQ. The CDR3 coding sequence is TGTGCCAGCAGCTTAGTGGGACAGGGGAACACAGATACGCAGTATTTT. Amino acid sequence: CASSLVGQGNTDTQYF.

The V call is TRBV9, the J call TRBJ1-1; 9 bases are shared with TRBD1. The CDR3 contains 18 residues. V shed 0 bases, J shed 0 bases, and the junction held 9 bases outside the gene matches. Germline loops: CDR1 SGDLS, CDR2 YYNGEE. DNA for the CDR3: TGTGCCAGCAGCGTAGACCCCCCGGGACAGGGCCTGAACACTGAAGCTTTCTTT. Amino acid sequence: CASSVDPPGQGLNTEAFF.

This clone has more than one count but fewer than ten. CDR3 coding DNA: TGTGCCAGCAGCTGGACGGGGATGAACACTGAAGCTTTCTTT. It yields the protein CASSWTGMNTEAFF. The chain has TRBV7-9 and TRBJ1-1, with D unclear. The CDR3 loop spans 14 amino acids. Germline V CDR1 and CDR2: SEHNR, FQNEAQ (reference sequence). Trimming removed 4 bases at V and 0 bases at J, with 9 bases between.

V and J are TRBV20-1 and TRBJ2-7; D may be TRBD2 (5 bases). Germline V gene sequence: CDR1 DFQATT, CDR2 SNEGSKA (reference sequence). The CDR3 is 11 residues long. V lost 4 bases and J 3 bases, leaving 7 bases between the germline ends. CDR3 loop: CSATGDYEQYF. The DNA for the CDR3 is TGCAGTGCTACCGGGGACTACGAGCAGTACTTC.